This T cell receptor (beta chain) was identified during a study of cytomegalovirus exposure and HLA in healthy donors (dated by TCRdb to the late 2010s). For the wider study: An earlier analysis of about 560 of the donors reported about 300 Gb of sequence data and 95 million to 120 million unique TCR beta sequences obtained from about 200 million T cells. Along with the approximately 650-subject first cohort, a separate validation cohort of more than 90 different subjects was used. A later analysis re-analyzed previously published TCR beta repertoires from roughly 600 donors and added high-resolution HLA genotyping to study TCR occurrence patterns. The genetic ancestry cluster associated with self-reported Caucasian donors included over 80% of the 398 genotyped donors. The number of typed donors differed by locus: roughly 620-630 for A, B, C, DRB1 and DQB1; approximately 520 for DQA1; approximately 610 for DPA1; and around 450 for DPB1. An earlier analysis of roughly 600 of the donors used high-throughput TCR beta sequencing to judge whether each TCR beta V gene segment behaved as functional or pseudogenic. All discovery cohort repertoires had been generated on a single sequencing platform. To predict cytomegalovirus infection status, the study combined high-throughput TCR immunosequencing, statistical association of individual TCRs with disease status, and machine learning. Alongside the repertoire data, information on donor age, sex, ethnicity and CMV serostatus was compiled. Among about 410 genotyped donors of the cohort, an average of roughly 230,000 unique TCR beta nucleotide sequences was sequenced per donor, of which about 18% were non-productive. The later analysis used no new phenotypic data to find candidate immune exposures, relying instead on TCR beta sequences and their occurrence across donors. HLA typing covered class I and class II loci at four-digit resolution. A later genetic analysis took genome-wide SNP genotypes for about three fifths of the roughly 670 donors and used that subset as a discovery cohort. The T cell repertoires of under 750 subjects were profiled by immunosequencing and related to cytomegalovirus serostatus. About five DR-DQ haplotypes were treated as single units for association and clustering because of strong linkage in the cohort. The study was designed to test whether signatures of past pathogen exposure could be identified by cataloging public T cell receptors. Roughly 300 gigabases of sequencing data and tens of millions of unique TCR sequences were included in an early release covering roughly 600 HLA-typed donors. General findings and caveats noted by the study authors: A later analysis associated about 18,000 TCR beta sequences with specific HLA alleles at a false discovery rate of 0.05. Most TCR sequences were seen in very few donors, while some public TCRs were found in many individuals. Compared with equally common non-associated chains, HLA-associated TCR beta chains in a later analysis were more clonally expanded and had lower generation probabilities. Sequencing depth was assumed to be roughly uniform across donors in the presence/absence analyses, though that assumption may not hold. The authors suggested that the approach could potentially be extended to other disease states and immunological phenotypes. Because counts were too low, more than 15 rarely observed V segments, including chromosome 9 orphons, were excluded from the earlier analysis of about 500 of the donors. According to a later analysis, most CMV-associated TCR beta chains appeared to be HLA-restricted, and the HLA associations seemed to be driven largely by CMV exposure. In a later analysis, several top co-occurrence clusters were reported to appear linked to parvovirus B19, influenza, CMV and Epstein-Barr virus. Linkage disequilibrium might explain the correlated functional status among segregating V segments, but an unknown experimental factor could not be excluded. Assigning TCR associations to individual alleles was difficult when HLA alleles, especially DR and DQ, strongly co-occurred. According to a later analysis, TCR association rates differed among HLA loci, with DRB1 alleles showing the most associated TCRs and HLA-C alleles showing the fewest. An association between a missense DCLRE1C variant and V-gene and J-gene trimming of TCR beta chains was found in a later genetic analysis and replicated in an independent cohort. Some IMGT-functional V segments, including TRBV6-2 and TRBV6-3, could not be distinguished by the 87-base-pair reads and were therefore excluded. Because HLA typing was missing for some donors at each locus, association tests included only the typed subset. A few of the identified cytomegalovirus-associated TCR beta chains were confirmed in vitro to be specific for cytomegalovirus antigens. The cohort was sequenced for TCR beta chains only, and without alpha or paired-chain data the features that could be detected were limited. A cluster of highly shared sequence variants was judged likely to represent a technical artifact of the sequencing pipeline. In a later genetic analysis, fewer N-insertions in productive TCRs were reported among donors in an Asian-associated ancestry cluster than the approximately 670-donor mean. Immune exposure information for the cohort was limited to CMV serostatus. The classifier was reported to diagnose cytomegalovirus status with high specificity and sensitivity in both the original cohort and the validation cohort. A further reported finding was that TCR beta sequences accurately predicted the HLA-A and HLA-B alleles for most subjects in the first cohort. In an earlier analysis of several hundred of the donors, most TCR beta V segments were observed in productive rearrangements about 87% or about 30% of the time, broadly matching IMGT annotations. The study gave a list of 150 to 200 TCR beta chains associated with cytomegalovirus.

In total, just over 650 healthy bone marrow donors made up the cohort. All cohort members were sampled while nominally healthy, although unrecorded immune exposures were likely present. The donor was CMV seropositive and belonged to the group of 250 to 300 seropositive cohort members. Each donor provided a peripheral blood sample, and peripheral blood mononuclear cells were used for TCR beta sequencing. The Qiagen DNeasy Blood Extraction Kit was used to extract genomic DNA from the blood cell samples. Germline trimming: 4 bases from V, 5 bases from J; junction bases outside gene matches: 7. CDR1 LGHNA and CDR2 YSLEER are derived from the germline V gene. There are 15 amino acids in the CDR3, from cysteine to phenylalanine inclusive. Just the 45-base CDR3 DNA is kept, in frame starting at base 1. Regarding this clone: Its antigen remains undetermined. Per-nucleotide qualities are absent, and no much larger clonotype sits a single base away.

Library creation used the immunoSEQ multiplex PCR assay. The multiplex PCR relied on a mix of 60 forward primers for TCR Vbeta segments and 13 reverse primers for TCR Jbeta segments. The CDR3 region of rearranged TCR beta genes was amplified from genomic DNA with a multiplex PCR assay. The amplified TCR beta libraries were sequenced on the Illumina HiSeq System as 87-base-pair reads. In the authors' own workflow: In a later analysis, 80 million or so unique TCR beta chains were counted across the roughly 610 repertoires, and around 11 million of these chains were shared by at least two donors. Raw reads were error-corrected and collapsed into unique sequences by a nearest-neighbor algorithm in which closely related sequences were merged to remove PCR and sequencing errors. V, D and J gene segments were assigned by aligning CDR3 sequences to IMGT reference sequences. For a sequence to be retained, a match of at least six nucleotides was required to both a V gene segment and a J gene segment. A rearrangement was called productive if the CDR3 had no stop codons and remained in frame with V and J, and every other rearrangement was called non-productive. Following IMGT convention, CDR3 was defined as the stretch from the second conserved V-encoded cysteine up to the conserved J-encoded phenylalanine. The earlier analysis of 500 to 600 of the donors excluded sequences that lacked an unambiguous match to a single V gene segment. In an earlier analysis of some 590 of the donors, a V segment was called functional when productive rearrangements were above 56.7%, and segregating when the standard deviation between donors exceeded 5%. To diagnose cytomegalovirus status from the catalog of TCR beta chain sequences, a statistical classification framework was built. A later analysis assigned V and J genes by comparing TCR nucleotide sequences with IMGT/GENE-DB human TR gene sequences. A later analysis assigned CDR3 sequences and most-parsimonious VDJ recombination scenarios with the TCRdist pipeline. A later analysis defined each TCR beta chain by its CDR3 amino acid sequence plus V-gene family, and excluded reads lacking a unique V-gene family. In a later analysis, approximately 590 highly shared, low-generation-probability nucleotide sequences were removed to address suspected cross-contamination and a sequencing artifact. In a later analysis, a clonal expansion index for each public chain was calculated from normalized within-repertoire ranks of inferred template counts. In a later analysis, generation probabilities were computed with a VDJ recombination model fitted to out-of-frame rearrangements, and the resulting probabilities were checked against IGoR. A later analysis scored TCR-TCR, TCR-HLA and TCR-CMV co-occurrence with hypergeometric tests, applying a repertoire-size bias correction to TCR pairs. To estimate false discovery rates, a later analysis permuted the HLA or CMV assignments 20 times. In a later analysis, co-occurring TCRs were grouped with DBSCAN, and TCRdist sequence similarity was added when clustering was performed within HLA-allele-positive subsets. Repertoires with fewer than 30,000 or more than 120,000 public chains were left out of co-occurrence clustering, as were five repertoires with anomalous nucleotide sharing. TCRdb took this table from immuneACCESS and kept in-frame rearrangements with V and J called. Such tables lack part of the clones; where checked against another copy, unresolved V genes explain under half of the gap, and the rest is unexplained. For V, J and clone size, that table is used; D and trimming come from the DNA. This sample lists fewer than 150,000 clones; around 80% were detected once. The biggest ten clones account for 7.5% to 9.5% of the sample.

The sequence was obtained from a female donor in good health and CMV-seropositive. The sample taken for sequencing was PBMCs. The rearranged chain carries TRBV4-3 and TRBJ1-4; TRBD1 agrees with 7 junctional bases. The CDR3 loop reads CASSLTGTPNEKLFF. At the DNA level, the sequence is TGCGCCAGCAGCCTGACAGGGACTCCAAATGAAAAACTGTTTTTT.